This T cell receptor (beta chain) was profiled in a study of cytomegalovirus exposure and HLA in healthy donors. Study-wide results and caveats: Published work reported that the classifier diagnosed cytomegalovirus status with high specificity and sensitivity. Common viral pathogens (according to a later analysis) appeared linked to several of the most significant clusters.

The PCR employed 60 Vbeta primers together with 13 Jbeta primers. Clones were read by immunoSEQ multiplex PCR, and TCRdb kept only the in-frame ones, dropping some. The sample has some 160,000 clones; around 80% are singletons. A remark on this clone: As yet, its antigen is unknown.

This CDR3 contains 11 residues. Germline values: CDR1 LNHDA, CDR2 SQIVND (reference sequence). V lost 3 bases and J lost 8, with 7 bases in between. This receptor was obtained from a male donor in good health and CMV-seronegative. The gene calls are TRBV19 and TRBJ1-1; a weak D match, TRBD1 (5 bases). Sequenced input: PBMCs. DNA for the CDR3: TGTGCCAGTAGTATTGGGGGGGAAGCTTTCTTT. This sequence encodes CASSIGGEAFF. The full variable domain, its missing parts supplied by reference TRBV19 and TRBJ1-1, is DGGITQSPKYLFRKEGQNVTLSCEQNLNHDAMYWYRQDPGQGLRLIYYSQIVNDFQKGDIAEGYSVSREKKESFPLTVTSAQKNPTAFYLCASSIGGEAFFGQGTRLTVV.